This TCR beta chain was sequenced for a study of cytomegalovirus exposure and HLA in healthy donors. On the study more broadly: Prior work identified 120 million or so unique TCR beta sequences in about 179 million T cells.

The V gene's germline CDR1 is MGHRA and CDR2 YSYEKL. The CDR3 consists of 15 residues. The V segment lost 5 bases and the J segment 4 bases; nucleotides outside the gene matches: 4. Use of 60 Vbeta and 13 Jbeta primers characterized the PCR. Here immunoSEQ multiplex PCR was the method, and the copy in TCRdb shows in-frame clones only, minus some. The sample gives roughly 280,000 clones, around 65% of which show up once; around 2.3% is in the top ten. As to this clone: The antigen remains undetermined.

Findings and caveats of the study: A link between a missense DCLRE1C variant and TCR beta V- and J-gene trimming emerged from a later analysis.

The chain couples TRBV4-1 to TRBJ2-1; TRBD2 aligns across 11 bases. The specimen was PBMCs. This receptor was taken from a female donor in good health and CMV-seronegative. In nucleotides, the CDR3 is TGCGCCAGCAGCTCGCGACTAGCGGGATACAATGAGCAGTTCTTC. Translation gives CASSSRLAGYNEQFF.